These T cell receptor beta chains were read from a single sample in a study of blood T cells in healthy people across ages. Each CDR3 protein gets one entry after TCRdb re-called the 5' RACE reads with MiXCR. The sample carries 500,000 to 700,000 distinct CDR3 sequences, approximately 30% recorded once. Sequencing input: blood. These receptors were collected from a woman aged 80 or over in good health. Both conserved end residues are part of each CDR3. D genes are given only for firm matches. The size of a clone is reported for some rows only, either as once, few or many, or as a class for expanded clones.

clone_size d_call j_call v_call cdr3_aa cdr3_nt
NA NA TRBJ2-7 TRBV4-2 CASSQTGPYEQYF TGTGCCAGCAGCCAAACAGGGCCCTACGAGCAGTACTTC
few NA TRBJ1-1 TRBV5-1 CASSLGRANEAFF TGCGCCAGCAGCTTGGGCAGGGCTAATGAAGCTTTCTTT
NA TRBD1 TRBJ2-3 TRBV24-1 CATGEWTGVEHTQYF TGTGCCACCGGTGAGTGGACAGGGGTCGAACATACGCAGTATTTT
many NA TRBJ2-3 TRBV4-3 CASSQEYQRRDTQYF TGCGCCAGCAGCCAAGAATACCAAAGAAGAGATACGCAGTATTTT
once NA TRBJ2-5 TRBV7-2 CASTQPGETQYF TGTGCCAGCACCCAGCCGGGAGAGACCCAGTACTTC
few TRBD1 TRBJ2-2 TRBV5-1 CASSITGGRKTGELFF TGCGCCAGCAGCATCACAGGGGGCCGGAAGACCGGGGAGCTGTTTTTT
NA NA TRBJ1-6 TRBV27 CASSLLGNSLLHF TGTGCCAGCAGTTTATTGGGGAATTCACTCCTCCACTTT
few NA TRBJ2-7 TRBV7-9 CASSLASSEQYF TGTGCCAGCAGCTTAGCTAGCAGCGAGCAGTACTTC
NA NA TRBJ1-5 TRBV28 CASSFRGRNQPQHF TGTGCCAGCAGTTTCAGGGGTCGCAATCAGCCCCAGCATTTT
many NA TRBJ2-3 TRBV20-1 CSARLVGTDTQYF TGCAGTGCTAGACTAGTTGGCACAGATACGCAGTATTTT
many TRBD1 TRBJ2-6 TRBV7-9 CASSRTGSFSSGANVLTF TGTGCCAGCTCCCGGACAGGAAGTTTCTCCTCTGGGGCCAACGTCCTGACTTTC
many NA TRBJ1-6 TRBV12-3/TRBV12-4 CASSLQDMGSPLHF TGTGCCAGCAGTTTGCAGGACATGGGTTCACCCCTCCACTTT